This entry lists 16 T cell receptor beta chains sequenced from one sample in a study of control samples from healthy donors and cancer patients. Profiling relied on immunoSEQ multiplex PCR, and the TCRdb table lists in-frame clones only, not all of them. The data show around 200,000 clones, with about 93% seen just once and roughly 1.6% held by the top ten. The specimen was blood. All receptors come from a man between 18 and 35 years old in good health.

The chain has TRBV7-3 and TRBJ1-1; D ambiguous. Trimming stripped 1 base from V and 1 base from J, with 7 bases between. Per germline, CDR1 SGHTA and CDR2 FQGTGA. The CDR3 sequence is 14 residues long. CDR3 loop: CASSLNAGNTEAFF. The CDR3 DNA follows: TGTGCCAGCAGCTTAAATGCAGGGAACACTGAAGCTTTCTTT.

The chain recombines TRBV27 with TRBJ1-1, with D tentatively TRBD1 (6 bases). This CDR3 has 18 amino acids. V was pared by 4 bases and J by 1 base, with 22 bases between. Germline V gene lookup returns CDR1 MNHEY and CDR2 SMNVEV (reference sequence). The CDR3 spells CASSSPGGRKKGNTEAFF. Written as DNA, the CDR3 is TGTGCCAGCAGTTCTCCGGGGGGGCGCAAAAAGGGGAACACTGAAGCTTTCTTT.

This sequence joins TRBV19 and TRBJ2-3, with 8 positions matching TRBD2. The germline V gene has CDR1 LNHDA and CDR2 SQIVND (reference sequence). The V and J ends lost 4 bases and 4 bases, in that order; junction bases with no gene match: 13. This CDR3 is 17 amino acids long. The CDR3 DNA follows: TGTGCCAGTAGTAACCCCTCCCGCGGGGGGTCGCCAGATACGCAGTATTTT. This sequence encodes CASSNPSRGGSPDTQYF.

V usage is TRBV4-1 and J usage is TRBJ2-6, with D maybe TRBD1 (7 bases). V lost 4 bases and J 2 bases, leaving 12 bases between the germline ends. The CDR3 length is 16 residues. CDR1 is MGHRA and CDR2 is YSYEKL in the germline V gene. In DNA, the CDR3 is TGCGCCAGCAGCCCTGGAGGGGGCGCTGGGGCCAACGTCCTGACTTTC. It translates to CASSPGGGAGANVLTF.

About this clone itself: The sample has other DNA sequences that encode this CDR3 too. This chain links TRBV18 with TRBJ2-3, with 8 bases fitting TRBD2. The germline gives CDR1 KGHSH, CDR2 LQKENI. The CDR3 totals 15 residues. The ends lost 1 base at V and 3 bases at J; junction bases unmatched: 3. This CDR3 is CASSPQRGRTDTQYF. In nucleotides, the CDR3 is TGTGCCAGCTCACCACAGCGGGGGCGGACAGATACGCAGTATTTT.

CDR3 sequence: CASSLDGFREKLFF. The DNA of the CDR3 is TGTGCCAGCAGCTTGGACGGGTTTCGGGAAAAACTGTTTTTT. This chain links TRBV5-4 with TRBJ1-4; D gene ambiguous. Between the trimmed V and J ends, which lost 0 bases and 8 bases, there was a span of 11 bases. CDR1 and CDR2 from the germline V gene are SGHNT and YYREEE (reference sequence). This CDR3 region has 14 residues.

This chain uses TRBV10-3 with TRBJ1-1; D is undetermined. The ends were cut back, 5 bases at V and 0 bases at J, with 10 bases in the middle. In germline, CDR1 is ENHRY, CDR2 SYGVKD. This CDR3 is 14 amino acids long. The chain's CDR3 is CAISPDGLNTEAFF. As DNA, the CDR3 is TGTGCCATCAGTCCGGACGGATTGAACACTGAAGCTTTCTTT.

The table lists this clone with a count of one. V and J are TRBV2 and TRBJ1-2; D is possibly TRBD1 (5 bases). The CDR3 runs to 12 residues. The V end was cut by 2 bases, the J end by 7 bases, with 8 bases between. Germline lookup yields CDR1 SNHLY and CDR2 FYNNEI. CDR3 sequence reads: CASSETGGGYTF. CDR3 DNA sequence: TGTGCCAGCAGTGAAACGGGGGGTGGCTACACCTTC.

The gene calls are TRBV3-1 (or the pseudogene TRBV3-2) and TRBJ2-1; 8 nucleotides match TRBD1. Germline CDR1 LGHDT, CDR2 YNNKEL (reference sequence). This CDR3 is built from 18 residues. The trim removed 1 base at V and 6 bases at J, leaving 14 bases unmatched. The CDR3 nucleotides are TGTGCCAGCAGCCAAGGCAGAATGGACAGGGTTTCTTTCAATGAGCAGTTCTTC. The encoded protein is CASSQGRMDRVSFNEQFF.

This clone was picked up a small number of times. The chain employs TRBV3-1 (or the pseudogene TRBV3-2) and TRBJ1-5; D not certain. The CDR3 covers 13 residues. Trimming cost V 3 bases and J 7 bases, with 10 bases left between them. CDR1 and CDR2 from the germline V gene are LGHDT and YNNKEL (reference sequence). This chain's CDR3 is CASSQGSRQPQHF. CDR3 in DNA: TGTGCCAGCAGCCAGGGTTCACGGCAGCCCCAGCATTTT.

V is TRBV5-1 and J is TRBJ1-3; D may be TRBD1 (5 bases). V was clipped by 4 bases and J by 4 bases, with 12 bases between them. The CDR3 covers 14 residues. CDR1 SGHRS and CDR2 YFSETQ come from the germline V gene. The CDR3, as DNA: TGCGCCAGCAGCCCCTCAGGGACCGGAAACACCATATATTTT. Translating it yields CASSPSGTGNTIYF.

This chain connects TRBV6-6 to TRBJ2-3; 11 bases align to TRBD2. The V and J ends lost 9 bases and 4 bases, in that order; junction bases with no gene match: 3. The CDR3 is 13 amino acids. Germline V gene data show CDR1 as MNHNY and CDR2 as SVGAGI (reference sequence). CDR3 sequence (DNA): TGTGCCAGTTTAGCGGGGGGGCCAGATACGCAGTATTTT. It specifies CASLAGGPDTQYF.

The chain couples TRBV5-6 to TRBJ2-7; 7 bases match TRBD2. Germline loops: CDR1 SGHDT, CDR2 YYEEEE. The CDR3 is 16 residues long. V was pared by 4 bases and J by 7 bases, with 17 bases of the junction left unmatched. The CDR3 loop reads CASSPPGGNTLGEQYF. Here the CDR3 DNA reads TGTGCCAGCAGCCCCCCGGGAGGAAACACCCTGGGAGAGCAGTACTTC.

The CDR3 DNA reads as TGTGCCACCAGTGATGGAGGGGGACGCCGGAGCTCTGGGGCCAACGTCCTGACTTTC. It specifies CATSDGGGRRSSGANVLTF. This chain uses TRBV24-1 with TRBJ2-6, with D perhaps being TRBD1 or TRBD2 (6 bases each). This CDR3 contains 19 residues. V shed 3 bases and J shed 0 bases, with 17 bases lying between them. Per the germline V gene, CDR1 is KGHDR and CDR2 is SFDVKD.

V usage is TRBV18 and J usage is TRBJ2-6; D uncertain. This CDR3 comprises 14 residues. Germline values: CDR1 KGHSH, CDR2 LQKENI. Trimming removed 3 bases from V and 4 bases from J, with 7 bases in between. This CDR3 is CASSPSAGANVLTF. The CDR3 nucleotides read TGTGCCAGCTCACCCTCGGCCGGGGCCAACGTCCTGACTTTC.

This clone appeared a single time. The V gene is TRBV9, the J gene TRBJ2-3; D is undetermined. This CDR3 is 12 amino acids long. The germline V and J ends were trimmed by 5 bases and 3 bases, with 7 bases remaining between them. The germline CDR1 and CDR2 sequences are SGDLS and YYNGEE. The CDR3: CASRRVTDTQYF. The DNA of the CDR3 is TGTGCCAGCAGACGAGTTACAGATACGCAGTATTTT.